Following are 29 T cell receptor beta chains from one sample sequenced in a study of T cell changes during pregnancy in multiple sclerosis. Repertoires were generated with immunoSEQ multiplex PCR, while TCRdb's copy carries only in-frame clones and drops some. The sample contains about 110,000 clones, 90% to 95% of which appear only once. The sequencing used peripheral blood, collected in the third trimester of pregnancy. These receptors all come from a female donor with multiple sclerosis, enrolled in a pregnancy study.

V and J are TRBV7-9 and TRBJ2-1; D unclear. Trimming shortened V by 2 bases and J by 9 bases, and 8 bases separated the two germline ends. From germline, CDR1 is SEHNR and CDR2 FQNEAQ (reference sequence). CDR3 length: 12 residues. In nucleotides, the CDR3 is TGTGCCAGCAGCTTAAGCAGCGCTGAGCAGTTCTTC. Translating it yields CASSLSSAEQFF. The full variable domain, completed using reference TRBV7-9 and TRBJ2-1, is DTGVSQNPRHKITKRGQNVTFRCDPISEHNRLYWYRQTLGQGPEFLTYFQNEAQLEKSRLLSDRFSAERPKGSFSTLEIQRTEQGDSAMYLCASSLSSAEQFFGPGTRLTVL.

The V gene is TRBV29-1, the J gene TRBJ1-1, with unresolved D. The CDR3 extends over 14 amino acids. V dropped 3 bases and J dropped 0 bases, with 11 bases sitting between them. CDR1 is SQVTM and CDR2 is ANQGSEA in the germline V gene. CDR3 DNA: TGCAGCGTTGATTTGCGAATTATGAACACTGAAGCTTTCTTT. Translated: CSVDLRIMNTEAFF.

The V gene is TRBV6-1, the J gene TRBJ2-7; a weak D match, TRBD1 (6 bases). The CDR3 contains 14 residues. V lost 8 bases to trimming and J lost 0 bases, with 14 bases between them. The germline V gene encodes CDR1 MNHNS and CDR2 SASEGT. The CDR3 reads CASARQDLSYEQYF. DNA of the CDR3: TGTGCCAGCGCCAGACAGGACCTCTCCTACGAGCAGTACTTC.

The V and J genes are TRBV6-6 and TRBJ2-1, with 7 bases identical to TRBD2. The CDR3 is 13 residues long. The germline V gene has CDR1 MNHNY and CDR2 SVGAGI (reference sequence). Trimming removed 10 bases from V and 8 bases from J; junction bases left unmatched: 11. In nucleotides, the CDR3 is TGTGCCACGGAGGCGGGAGCCCTCCATGAGCAGTTCTTC. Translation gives CATEAGALHEQFF.

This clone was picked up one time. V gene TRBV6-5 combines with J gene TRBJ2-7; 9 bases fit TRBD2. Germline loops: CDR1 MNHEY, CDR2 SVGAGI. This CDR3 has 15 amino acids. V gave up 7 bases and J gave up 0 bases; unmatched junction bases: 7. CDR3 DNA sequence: TGTGCCAGCACTTTTCTAGCGGGGAGCTCCTACGAGCAGTACTTC. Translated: CASTFLAGSSYEQYF.

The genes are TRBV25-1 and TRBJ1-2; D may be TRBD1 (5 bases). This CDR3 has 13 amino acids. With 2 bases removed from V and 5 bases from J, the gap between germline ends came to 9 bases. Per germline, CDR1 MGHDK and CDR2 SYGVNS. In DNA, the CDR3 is TGTGCCAGCAGTGAACAGGGTTTTTATGGCTACACCTTC. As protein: CASSEQGFYGYTF.

The CDR3 coding sequence is TGTGCCAGCAGTGAAGATTTCAGGGGCTCCGGAAACACCATATATTTT. Translated, it gives CASSEDFRGSGNTIYF. V is TRBV6-1 and J is TRBJ1-3, with a possible D match to TRBD1 (6 bases). The germline CDR1 and CDR2 sequences are MNHNS and SASEGT. The CDR3 covers 16 residues. V was shortened by 1 base and J by 4 bases, with 14 bases between the two germline ends.

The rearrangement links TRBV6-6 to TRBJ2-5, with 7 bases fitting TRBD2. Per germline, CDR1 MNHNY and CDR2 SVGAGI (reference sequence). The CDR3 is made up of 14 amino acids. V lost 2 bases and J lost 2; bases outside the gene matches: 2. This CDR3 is CASSYAGGQETQYF. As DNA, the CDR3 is TGTGCCAGCAGTTACGCCGGGGGGCAAGAGACCCAGTACTTC.

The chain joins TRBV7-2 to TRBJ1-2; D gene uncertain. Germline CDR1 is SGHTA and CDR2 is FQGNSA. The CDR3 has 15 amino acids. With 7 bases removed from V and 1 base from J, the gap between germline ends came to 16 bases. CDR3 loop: CASTKGRGINYGYTF. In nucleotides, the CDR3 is TGTGCCAGCACAAAAGGGCGGGGTATTAACTATGGCTACACCTTC.

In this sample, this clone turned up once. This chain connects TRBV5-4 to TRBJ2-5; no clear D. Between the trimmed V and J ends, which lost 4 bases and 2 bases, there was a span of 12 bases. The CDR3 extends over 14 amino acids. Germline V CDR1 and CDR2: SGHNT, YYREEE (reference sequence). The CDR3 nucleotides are TGTGCCAGCAGCCAGTCAGGTCGTCAAGAGACCCAGTACTTC. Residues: CASSQSGRQETQYF.

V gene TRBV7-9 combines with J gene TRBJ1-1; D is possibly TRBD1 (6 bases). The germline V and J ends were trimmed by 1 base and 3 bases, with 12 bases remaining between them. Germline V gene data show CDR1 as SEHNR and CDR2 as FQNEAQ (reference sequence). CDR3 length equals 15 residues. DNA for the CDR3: TGTGCCAGCAGCTTAGGGACCAGGGGCGACACTGAAGCTTTCTTT. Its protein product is CASSLGTRGDTEAFF.

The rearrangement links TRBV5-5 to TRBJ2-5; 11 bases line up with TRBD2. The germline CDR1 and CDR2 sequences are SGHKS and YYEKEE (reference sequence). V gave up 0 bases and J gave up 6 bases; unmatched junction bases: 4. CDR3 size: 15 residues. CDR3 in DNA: TGTGCCAGCAGCTTGGCGACTAGCGGGAAAAAGACCCAGTACTTC. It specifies CASSLATSGKKTQYF.

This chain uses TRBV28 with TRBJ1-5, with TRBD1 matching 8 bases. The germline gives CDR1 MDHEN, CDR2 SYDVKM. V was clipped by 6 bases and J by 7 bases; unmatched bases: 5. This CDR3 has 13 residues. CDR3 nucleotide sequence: TGTGCCAGCAGCCACGACAGGGGCCAGCCCCAGCATTTT. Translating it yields CASSHDRGQPQHF.

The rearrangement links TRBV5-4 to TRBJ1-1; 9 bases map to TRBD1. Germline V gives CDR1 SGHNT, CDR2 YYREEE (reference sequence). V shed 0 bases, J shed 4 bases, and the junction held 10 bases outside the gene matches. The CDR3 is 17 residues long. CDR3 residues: CASSLGGTGLLGTEAFF. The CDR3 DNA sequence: TGTGCCAGCAGCTTGGGGGGGACAGGGCTTTTGGGCACTGAAGCTTTCTTT.

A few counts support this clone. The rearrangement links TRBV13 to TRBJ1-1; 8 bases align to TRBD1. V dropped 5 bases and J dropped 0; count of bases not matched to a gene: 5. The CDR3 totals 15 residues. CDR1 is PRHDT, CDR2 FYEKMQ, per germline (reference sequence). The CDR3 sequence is CASSKRTGMNTEAFF. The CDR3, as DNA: TGTGCCAGCAGCAAAAGGACAGGGATGAACACTGAAGCTTTCTTT.

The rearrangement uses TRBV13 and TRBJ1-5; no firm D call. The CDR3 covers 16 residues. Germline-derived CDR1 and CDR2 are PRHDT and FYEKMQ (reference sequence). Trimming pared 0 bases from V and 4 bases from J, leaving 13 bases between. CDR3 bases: TGTGCCAGCAGCTTAGGCGCCGGAGGGAAAAATCAGCCCCAGCATTTT. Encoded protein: CASSLGAGGKNQPQHF.

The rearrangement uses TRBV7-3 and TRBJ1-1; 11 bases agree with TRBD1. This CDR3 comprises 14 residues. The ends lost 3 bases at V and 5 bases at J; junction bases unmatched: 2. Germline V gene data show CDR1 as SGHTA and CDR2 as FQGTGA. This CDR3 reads CASSLDRGQTEAFF. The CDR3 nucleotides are TGTGCCAGCAGCTTGGACAGGGGGCAGACTGAAGCTTTCTTT.

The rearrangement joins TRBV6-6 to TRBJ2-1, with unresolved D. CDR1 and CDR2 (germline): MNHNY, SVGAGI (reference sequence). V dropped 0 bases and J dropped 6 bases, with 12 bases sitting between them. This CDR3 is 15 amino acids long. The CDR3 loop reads CASSYSVSLGNEQFF. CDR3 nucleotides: TGTGCCAGCAGTTACTCGGTTTCACTCGGCAATGAGCAGTTCTTC.

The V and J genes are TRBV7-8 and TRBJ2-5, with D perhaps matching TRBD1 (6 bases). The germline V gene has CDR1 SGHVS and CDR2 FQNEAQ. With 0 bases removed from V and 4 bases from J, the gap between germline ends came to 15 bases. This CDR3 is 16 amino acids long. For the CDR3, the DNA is TGTGCCAGCAGCTTAGCGCGGACAGTACAGCGAGAGACCCAGTACTTC. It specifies CASSLARTVQRETQYF.

CDR3 loop: CASRTSGWGPGELFF. CDR3 bases: TGTGCCAGCAGAACCTCTGGGTGGGGGCCTGGGGAGCTGTTTTTT. This rearrangement joins TRBV7-2 to TRBJ2-2; TRBD1 is a possible D gene (6 bases). The CDR3 consists of 15 residues. The V gene lost 6 bases and the J gene lost 8 bases, with 19 bases spanning the gap. The germline gives CDR1 SGHTA, CDR2 FQGNSA. Full variable domain (rest looked up from reference TRBV7-2 and TRBJ2-2): GAGVSQSPSNKVTEKGKDVELRCDPISGHTALYWYRQSLGQGLEFLIYFQGNSAPDKSGLPSDRFSAERTGGSVSTLTIQRTQQEDSAVYLCASRTSGWGPGELFFGEGSRLTVL.

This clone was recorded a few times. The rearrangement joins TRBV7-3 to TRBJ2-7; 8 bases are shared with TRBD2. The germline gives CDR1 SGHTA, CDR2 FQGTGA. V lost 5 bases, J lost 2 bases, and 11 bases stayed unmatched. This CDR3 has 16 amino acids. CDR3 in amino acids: CASSLSGGVGTYEQYF. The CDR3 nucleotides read TGTGCCAGCAGCCTGAGCGGGGGAGTCGGGACCTACGAGCAGTACTTC. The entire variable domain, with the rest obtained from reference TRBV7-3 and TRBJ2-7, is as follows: GAGVSQTPSNKVTEKGKYVELRCDPISGHTALYWYRQSLGQGPEFLIYFQGTGAADDSGLPNDRFFAVRPEGSVSTLKIQRTERGDSAVYLCASSLSGGVGTYEQYFGPGTRLTVT.

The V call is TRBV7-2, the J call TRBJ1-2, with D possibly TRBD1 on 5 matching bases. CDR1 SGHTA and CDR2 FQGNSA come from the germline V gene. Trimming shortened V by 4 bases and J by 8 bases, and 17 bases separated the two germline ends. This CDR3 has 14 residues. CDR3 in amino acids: CASSSVRAAGGYTF. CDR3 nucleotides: TGTGCCAGCAGCTCGGTCAGGGCGGCGGGGGGCTACACCTTC. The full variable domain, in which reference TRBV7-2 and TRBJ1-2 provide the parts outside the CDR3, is GAGVSQSPSNKVTEKGKDVELRCDPISGHTALYWYRQSLGQGLEFLIYFQGNSAPDKSGLPSDRFSAERTGGSVSTLTIQRTQQEDSAVYLCASSSVRAAGGYTFGSGTRLTVV.

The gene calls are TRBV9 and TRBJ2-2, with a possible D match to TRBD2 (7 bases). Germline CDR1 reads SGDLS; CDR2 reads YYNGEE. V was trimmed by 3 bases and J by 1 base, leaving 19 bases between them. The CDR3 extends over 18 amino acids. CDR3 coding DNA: TGTGCCAGCAGCGATGACCGTGGGGGCGGGGGGAACACCGGGGAGCTGTTTTTT. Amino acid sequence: CASSDDRGGGGNTGELFF. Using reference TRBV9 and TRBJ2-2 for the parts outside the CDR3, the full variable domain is DSGVTQTPKHLITATGQRVTLRCSPRSGDLSVYWYQQSLDQGLQFLIQYYNGEERAKGNILERFSAQQFPDLHSELNLSSLELGDSALYFCASSDDRGGGGNTGELFFGEGSRLTVL.

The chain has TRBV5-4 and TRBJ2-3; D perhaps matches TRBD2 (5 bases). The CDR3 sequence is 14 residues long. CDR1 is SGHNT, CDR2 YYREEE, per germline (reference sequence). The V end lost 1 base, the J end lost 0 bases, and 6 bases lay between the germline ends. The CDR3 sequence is CASSLSGSTDTQYF. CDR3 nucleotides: TGTGCCAGCAGCTTGAGCGGCAGCACAGATACGCAGTATTTT.

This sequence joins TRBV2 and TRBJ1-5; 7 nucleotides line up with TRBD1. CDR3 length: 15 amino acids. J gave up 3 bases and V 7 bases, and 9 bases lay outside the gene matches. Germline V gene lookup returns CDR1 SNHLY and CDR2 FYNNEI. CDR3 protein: CASKGGGRLNQPQHF. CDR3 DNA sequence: TGTGCCAGCAAAGGAGGGGGCCGACTCAATCAGCCCCAGCATTTT.

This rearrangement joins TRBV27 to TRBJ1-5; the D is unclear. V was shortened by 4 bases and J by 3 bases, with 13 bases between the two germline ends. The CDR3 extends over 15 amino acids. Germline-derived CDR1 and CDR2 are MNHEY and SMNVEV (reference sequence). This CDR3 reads CASSSEGRVNQPQHF. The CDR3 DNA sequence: TGTGCCAGCAGTTCTGAGGGCCGGGTCAATCAGCCCCAGCATTTT.

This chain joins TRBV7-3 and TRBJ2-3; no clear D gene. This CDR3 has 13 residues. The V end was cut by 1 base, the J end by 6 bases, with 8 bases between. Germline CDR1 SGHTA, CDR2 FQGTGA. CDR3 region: CASSLIGSDTQYF. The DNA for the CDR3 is TGTGCCAGCAGCTTAATCGGGTCTGATACGCAGTATTTT.

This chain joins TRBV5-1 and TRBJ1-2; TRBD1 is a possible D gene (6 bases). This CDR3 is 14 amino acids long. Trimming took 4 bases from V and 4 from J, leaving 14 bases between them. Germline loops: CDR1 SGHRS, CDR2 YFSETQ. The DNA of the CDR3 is TGCGCCAGCAGCCCCGCGGGGGCGGCCTATGGCTACACCTTC. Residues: CASSPAGAAYGYTF.

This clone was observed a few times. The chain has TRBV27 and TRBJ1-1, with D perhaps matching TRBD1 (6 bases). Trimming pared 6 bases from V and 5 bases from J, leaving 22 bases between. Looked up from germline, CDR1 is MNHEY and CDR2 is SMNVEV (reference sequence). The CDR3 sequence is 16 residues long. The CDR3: CASRSGTPYRETEAFF. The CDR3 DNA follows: TGTGCCAGCAGGTCCGGGACACCCTACCGGGAAACTGAAGCTTTCTTT.